The 30 T cell receptor beta chains reported below all come from one sample, sequenced in a study of blood T cell repertoires in COVID-19. Sequencing was performed with immunoSEQ multiplex PCR; in TCRdb, only in-frame clones are kept and a portion is missing. The sample yields about 140,000 clones, 84% seen once. The specimen sequenced was peripheral blood. Receptor source: a man aged 25 to 40 with COVID-19, enrolled during active disease.

This chain links TRBV5-6 with TRBJ2-6; perhaps TRBD1 as D (5 bases). The V end lost 0 bases, the J end lost 2 bases, and 6 bases lay between the germline ends. Germline V gives CDR1 SGHDT, CDR2 YYEEEE. The CDR3 is 15 residues long. CDR3 loop: CASSLVQAGANVLTF. CDR3 nucleotides: TGTGCCAGCAGCTTGGTACAGGCTGGGGCCAACGTCCTGACTTTC.

The chain employs TRBV19 and TRBJ2-1; maybe TRBD2 (5 bases). Germline V CDR1 and CDR2: LNHDA, SQIVND (reference sequence). The length of the CDR3 is 18 residues. The ends were cut back, 7 bases at V and 5 bases at J, with 27 bases in the middle. The CDR3 protein is CASTSVRGGYGVHNEQFF. The CDR3 DNA reads as TGTGCCAGTACTTCCGTCCGGGGTGGGTACGGGGTCCACAATGAGCAGTTCTTC.

This chain connects TRBV28 to TRBJ1-5, with a weak D call TRBD1 (6 bases). CDR1 is MDHEN, CDR2 SYDVKM, per germline. With 6 bases removed from V and 2 bases from J, the gap between germline ends came to 14 bases. This CDR3 has 15 residues. CDR3 DNA: TGTGCCAGCAGAGAAACGACAGGACGCAATCAGCCCCAGCATTTT. This translates into CASRETTGRNQPQHF.

V usage is TRBV28 and J usage is TRBJ1-5, with 10 nucleotides matching TRBD1. The CDR3 extends over 18 amino acids. CDR1 and CDR2 from the germline V gene are MDHEN and SYDVKM. V lost 5 bases and J lost 0; bases outside the gene matches: 10. The CDR3 bases are TGTGCCAGCAGTCCCCAGGACAGGGGGTGGGATAGCAATCAGCCCCAGCATTTT. Residues: CASSPQDRGWDSNQPQHF.

The chain employs TRBV7-3 and TRBJ2-1, with 8 bases lining up with TRBD1. Germline CDR1 and CDR2: SGHTA and FQGTGA. V lost 5 bases and J lost 9; bases outside the gene matches: 9. This CDR3 contains 14 residues. CDR3 coding DNA: TGTGCCAGCAGCAAGAAGACAGGGGATGGTGAGCAGTTCTTC. Encoded protein: CASSKKTGDGEQFF.

This chain links TRBV6-5 with TRBJ1-4, with unresolved D. Germline V CDR1 and CDR2: MNHEY, SVGAGI. Trimming left V 5 bases short and J 5 bases short, with 6 bases between. The CDR3 is made up of 12 amino acids. The CDR3 DNA follows: TGTGCCAGCAGTCGGGAAAATGAAAAACTGTTTTTT. Protein: CASSRENEKLFF.

The gene calls are TRBV28 and TRBJ1-3; 7 positions match TRBD1. CDR1 and CDR2 from the germline V gene are MDHEN and SYDVKM. This CDR3 comprises 18 residues. Trimming took 1 base from V and 6 from J; bases not matched to a gene: 15. CDR3 loop: CASSLYPDRDFRENTIYF. The CDR3 DNA reads as TGTGCCAGCAGTTTATACCCCGACAGGGACTTTAGGGAAAACACCATATATTTT.

The V and J genes are TRBV4-1 and TRBJ2-7, with TRBD2 identical over 10 bases. Germline V lookup: CDR1 MGHRA, CDR2 YSYEKL. V trimming: 4 bases; J trimming: 4 bases; junction bases outside the gene matches: 10. The CDR3 is 16 residues long. CDR3 residues: CASSRTPSGSGYEQYF. The CDR3 nucleotides read TGCGCCAGCAGCCGGACCCCTAGCGGGAGTGGATACGAGCAGTACTTC.

The rearrangement joins TRBV10-3 to TRBJ1-5, with D tentatively TRBD1 (6 bases). V lost 10 bases, J lost 0 bases, and 13 bases lay in between. The V gene's germline CDR1 is ENHRY and CDR2 SYGVKD. This CDR3 is 14 amino acids long. DNA for the CDR3: TGTGCCAGCTCCAACAGGGATAGCAATCAGCCCCAGCATTTT. It encodes CASSNRDSNQPQHF.

The CDR3 here is CASSPGGENTEAFF. The CDR3 region has the DNA TGTGCCAGCAGCCCCGGGGGGGAGAACACTGAAGCTTTCTTT. The chain combines TRBV5-4 with TRBJ1-1; D possibly corresponds to TRBD1 (5 bases). The CDR3 is 14 amino acids. Between the trimmed V and J ends, which lost 4 bases and 1 base, there was a span of 11 bases. Germline-derived CDR1 and CDR2 are SGHNT and YYREEE (reference sequence).

Concerning this clone itself: The same CDR3 also results from other DNA sequences found in this sample. This sequence joins TRBV18 and TRBJ2-7, with 7 bases identical to TRBD1. Germline CDR1 and CDR2: KGHSH and LQKENI. Germline trimming cut 6 bases from V and 2 bases from J; bases unmatched to any gene: 4. The CDR3 totals 13 residues. CDR3 protein: CASSPQGAYEQYF. CDR3 nucleotides: TGTGCCAGCTCCCCCCAGGGGGCCTACGAGCAGTACTTC.

V is TRBV2 and J is TRBJ1-4; TRBD1 might be the D (5 bases). Germline CDR1 is SNHLY and CDR2 is FYNNEI. The CDR3 has 15 amino acids. Trimming left V 5 bases short and J 8 bases short, with 18 bases between. The DNA for the CDR3 is TGTGCCAGCAGTAGAGGGGACTCCTTCCGCGAAAAACTGTTTTTT. Translating gives CASSRGDSFREKLFF. The whole variable domain, remainder taken from reference TRBV2 and TRBJ1-4, is EPEVTQTPSHQVTQMGQEVILRCVPISNHLYFYWYRQILGQKVEFLVSFYNNEISEKSEIFDDQFSVERPDGSNFTLKIRSTKLEDSAMYFCASSRGDSFREKLFFGSGTQLSVL.

Written as DNA, the CDR3 is TGCGCCAGCAGCCAAGAAGGCCTAAGGGGTCCTAGCTCCTACGAGCAGTACTTC. This codes for CASSQEGLRGPSSYEQYF. V and J are TRBV4-1 and TRBJ2-7; a weak D match, TRBD1 (5 bases). CDR3 length equals 18 residues. The germline V gene has CDR1 MGHRA and CDR2 YSYEKL. Trimming removed 0 bases at V and 0 bases at J, with 18 bases between.

The sample holds one count of this clone. The chain links TRBV9 to TRBJ1-2; 11 bases align to TRBD1. V shed 4 bases and J 7 bases; nucleotides not matched to a gene: 6. The CDR3 runs 14 residues. Germline V gives CDR1 SGDLS, CDR2 YYNGEE. CDR3 residues: CASSRGQGAPGYTF. The CDR3 bases are TGTGCCAGCAGCCGCGGACAGGGGGCGCCTGGCTACACCTTC.

The chain couples TRBV29-1 to TRBJ1-1; 8 bases align to TRBD1. Germline CDR1 reads SQVTM; CDR2 reads ANQGSEA. Trimming removed 7 bases from V and 5 bases from J; junction bases left unmatched: 9. The CDR3 runs to 13 residues. The CDR3 nucleotides are TGCAGCGCTTGGACAGGGTTAGGGACTGAAGCTTTCTTT. It codes for CSAWTGLGTEAFF.

V gene TRBV7-9 combines with J gene TRBJ1-4; 8 bases fit TRBD1. CDR1 and CDR2 from the germline V gene are SEHNR and FQNEAQ (reference sequence). This CDR3 has 18 residues. The V and J ends lost 2 bases and 4 bases, in that order; junction bases with no gene match: 12. The CDR3 is CASSLIGRGQGDNEKLFF. CDR3 coding DNA: TGTGCCAGCAGCTTAATTGGCCGAGGACAGGGTGATAATGAAAAACTGTTTTTT.

The chain has TRBV9 and TRBJ2-1, with TRBD2 matching 13 bases. J lost 6 bases, V lost 3 bases, and 6 bases had no gene match. Germline lookup yields CDR1 SGDLS and CDR2 YYNGEE. This CDR3 is 16 amino acids long. CDR3 region: CASSGPLAGGSNEQFF. The CDR3 DNA reads TGTGCCAGCAGCGGACCACTAGCGGGAGGGAGCAATGAGCAGTTCTTC. The full variable domain, in which reference TRBV9 and TRBJ2-1 provide the parts outside the CDR3, is DSGVTQTPKHLITATGQRVTLRCSPRSGDLSVYWYQQSLDQGLQFLIQYYNGEERAKGNILERFSAQQFPDLHSELNLSSLELGDSALYFCASSGPLAGGSNEQFFGPGTRLTVL.

The V call is TRBV6-1, the J call TRBJ2-7, with 8 nucleotides matching TRBD1. V shed 3 bases, J shed 4 bases, and the junction held 8 bases outside the gene matches. CDR3 size: 15 residues. Germline CDR1 is MNHNS and CDR2 is SASEGT. The CDR3 region is CASSDPGGATYEQYF. CDR3 nucleotides: TGTGCCAGCAGTGACCCAGGGGGCGCGACATACGAGCAGTACTTC.

V gene TRBV15 combines with J gene TRBJ1-5, with D perhaps matching TRBD1 (6 bases). The CDR3 is made up of 15 amino acids. With 5 bases removed from V and 3 bases from J, the gap between germline ends came to 14 bases. Germline V gene lookup returns CDR1 LNHNV and CDR2 YYDKDF (reference sequence). In DNA form, the CDR3 reads TGTGCCACCAGCCCATCCAGGGGTGTCAATCAGCCCCAGCATTTT. This sequence encodes CATSPSRGVNQPQHF.

J is TRBJ2-7 and V is TRBV5-4; TRBD1 aligns across 9 bases. CDR1 is SGHNT, CDR2 YYREEE, per germline (reference sequence). Trimming removed 4 bases from V and 3 bases from J; junction bases left unmatched: 5. The CDR3 totals 14 residues. The CDR3 region is CASSTTGQGYEQYF. In DNA, the CDR3 is TGTGCCAGCAGCACTACGGGACAGGGCTACGAGCAGTACTTC. Filled out from reference TRBV5-4 and TRBJ2-7, the complete variable domain reads ETGVTQSPTHLIKTRGQQVTLRCSSQSGHNTVSWYQQALGQGPQFIFQYYREEENGRGNFPPRFSGLQFPNYSSELNVNALELDDSALYLCASSTTGQGYEQYFGPGTRLTVT.

The chain carries TRBV27 and TRBJ2-6; D is undetermined. The CDR3 extends over 22 amino acids. Trimming cost V 6 bases and J 0 bases, with 30 bases left between them. Germline CDR1 MNHEY, CDR2 SMNVEV (reference sequence). The CDR3 loop is CASSLKAYRPVAASSGANVLTF. The DNA of the CDR3 is TGTGCCAGCAGCCTTAAGGCATATCGGCCAGTGGCGGCGAGCTCTGGGGCCAACGTCCTGACTTTC.

The rearrangement joins TRBV6-5 to TRBJ2-3; D is undetermined. CDR1 and CDR2 (germline): MNHEY, SVGAGI. The V gene lost 4 bases and the J gene lost 1 base, with 9 bases spanning the gap. The CDR3 is made up of 14 amino acids. The CDR3 protein is CASSFRAGTDTQYF. The CDR3, as DNA: TGTGCCAGCAGTTTTCGAGCCGGCACAGATACGCAGTATTTT.

J is TRBJ2-5 and V is TRBV30, with D possibly TRBD2 on 5 matching bases. The germline gives CDR1 GTSNPN, CDR2 SVGIG (reference sequence). Trimming stripped 8 bases from V and 0 bases from J, with 10 bases between. CDR3 length equals 12 residues. The CDR3 protein is CAQQRNQETQYF. In DNA, the CDR3 is TGTGCCCAACAGCGGAACCAAGAGACCCAGTACTTC.

The chain has TRBV5-1 and TRBJ1-2, with TRBD1 matching over 8 bases. Germline loops: CDR1 SGHRS, CDR2 YFSETQ. This CDR3 has 17 amino acids. Trimming took 5 bases from V and 3 from J; bases not matched to a gene: 15. This chain's CDR3 is CASRPRQGRPLDYGYTF. CDR3 DNA: TGCGCCAGCAGACCTAGACAGGGGCGCCCCCTTGACTATGGCTACACCTTC.

The chain couples TRBV28 to TRBJ2-1; unclear D gene. The germline CDR1 and CDR2 sequences are MDHEN and SYDVKM. V dropped 4 bases and J dropped 1 base, with 5 bases sitting between them. The CDR3 totals 13 residues. The CDR3 bases are TGTGCCAGCAGTTCACAATCCTACAATGAGCAGTTCTTC. As protein: CASSSQSYNEQFF.

This clone was counted only a few times. The chain carries TRBV19 and TRBJ2-1; 7 nucleotides match TRBD1. Germline assignment: CDR1 LNHDA and CDR2 SQIVND (reference sequence). CDR3 size: 13 residues. Trimming took 9 bases from V and 5 from J; bases not matched to a gene: 7. In DNA, the CDR3 is TGTGCCAGCAGACAGGGCGGCGACAATGAGCAGTTCTTC. Translated: CASRQGGDNEQFF.

The chain recombines TRBV5-1 with TRBJ2-3; the D gene is possibly TRBD2 (6 bases). The V end was cut by 4 bases, the J end by 0 bases, with 15 bases between. Germline V gene sequence: CDR1 SGHRS, CDR2 YFSETQ. This CDR3 is built from 16 residues. The CDR3 DNA is TGCGCCAGCAGCCCCCTCGTGGCGGGAAGCACAGATACGCAGTATTTT. Protein product: CASSPLVAGSTDTQYF. Complete variable domain (other parts from reference TRBV5-1 and TRBJ2-3): KAGVTQTPRYLIKTRGQQVTLSCSPISGHRSVSWYQQTPGQGLQFLFEYFSETQRNKGNFPGRFSGRQFSNSRSEMNVSTLELGDSALYLCASSPLVAGSTDTQYFGPGTRLTVL.

The V call is TRBV5-6, the J call TRBJ2-1; 12 bases fit TRBD2. This CDR3 is built from 14 residues. With V trimmed by 0 bases and J by 8 bases, 0 bases remained unmatched. CDR1 and CDR2 from the germline V gene are SGHDT and YYEEEE. This CDR3 is CASSLGLAGDEQFF. CDR3 nucleotides: TGTGCCAGCAGCTTGGGACTAGCGGGAGATGAGCAGTTCTTC.

The chain carries TRBV11-2 and TRBJ2-2; D possibly corresponds to TRBD2 (5 bases). The ends were cut back, 3 bases at V and 4 bases at J, with 15 bases in the middle. This CDR3 has 16 residues. CDR1 is SGHAT, CDR2 FQNNGV, per germline. The CDR3 is CASSLRVKLITGELFF. The CDR3 DNA reads as TGTGCCAGCAGCTTGAGGGTTAAACTAATCACCGGGGAGCTGTTTTTT.

The chain couples TRBV3-1 (or the pseudogene TRBV3-2) to TRBJ2-6; unclear D gene. Trimming removed 4 bases at V and 0 bases at J, with 4 bases between. Per the germline V gene, CDR1 is LGHDT and CDR2 is YNNKEL (reference sequence). This CDR3 contains 14 residues. This chain's CDR3 is CASSPYSGANVLTF. CDR3 coding DNA: TGTGCCAGCAGCCCTTACTCTGGGGCCAACGTCCTGACTTTC.